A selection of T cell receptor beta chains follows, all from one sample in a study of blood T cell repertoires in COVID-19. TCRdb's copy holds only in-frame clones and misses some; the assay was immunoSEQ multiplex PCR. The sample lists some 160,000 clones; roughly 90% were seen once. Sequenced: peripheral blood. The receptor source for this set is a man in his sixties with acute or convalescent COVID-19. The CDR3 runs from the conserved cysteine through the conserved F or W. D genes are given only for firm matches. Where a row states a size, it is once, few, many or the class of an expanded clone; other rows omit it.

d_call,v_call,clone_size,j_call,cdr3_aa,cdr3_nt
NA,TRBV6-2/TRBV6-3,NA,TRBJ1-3,CASSIAPGNTIYF,TGTGCCAGCAGTATCGCGCCTGGAAACACCATATATTTT
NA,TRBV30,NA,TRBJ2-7,CAWSVGATYEQYF,TGTGCCTGGAGTGTAGGGGCGACCTACGAGCAGTACTTC
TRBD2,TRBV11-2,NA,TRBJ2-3,CASSLDVGGSTDTQYF,TGTGCCAGCAGCTTAGATGTCGGGGGGAGCACAGATACGCAGTATTTT
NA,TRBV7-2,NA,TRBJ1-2,CASSLAYNYGYTF,TGTGCCAGCAGCTTAGCCTATAACTATGGCTACACCTTC
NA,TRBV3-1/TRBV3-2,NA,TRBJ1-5,CASSQWGGGSNQPQHF,TGTGCCAGCAGCCAGTGGGGAGGGGGGAGCAATCAGCCCCAGCATTTT
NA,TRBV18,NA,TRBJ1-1,CASSPQKFYEAFF,TGTGCCAGCTCACCACAGAAATTCTATGAAGCTTTCTTT
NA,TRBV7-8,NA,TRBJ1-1,CASSLSPPGTEAFF,TGTGCCAGCAGCTTAAGTCCTCCGGGGACTGAAGCTTTCTTT
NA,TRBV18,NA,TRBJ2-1,CASSPAAAYNEQFF,TGTGCCAGCTCACCCGCGGCGGCCTACAATGAGCAGTTCTTC
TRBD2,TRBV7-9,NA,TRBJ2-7,CASSSRLAGVYEQYF,TGTGCCAGCAGCTCCCGACTAGCGGGGGTATACGAGCAGTACTTC
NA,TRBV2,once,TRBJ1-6,CASRADRHSSYNSPLHF,TGTGCCAGCAGAGCAGACAGGCATAGCTCCTATAATTCACCCCTCCACTTT
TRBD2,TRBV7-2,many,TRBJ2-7,CASSTHLAGGLYEQYF,TGTGCCAGCAGCACGCACCTAGCGGGGGGGCTCTACGAGCAGTACTTC
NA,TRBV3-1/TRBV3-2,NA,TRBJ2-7,CASSPNRGEQYF,TGTGCCAGCAGCCCCAATAGGGGCGAGCAGTACTTC
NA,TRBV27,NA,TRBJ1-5,CASSLSAVKGNQPQHF,TGTGCCAGCAGTTTATCGGCGGTTAAGGGCAATCAGCCCCAGCATTTT
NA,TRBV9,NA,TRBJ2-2,CASSVGGLSNTGELFF,TGTGCCAGCAGCGTAGGAGGCCTTTCGAACACCGGGGAGCTGTTTTTT
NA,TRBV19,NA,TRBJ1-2,CASSTAPSVYGYTF,TGTGCCAGTAGTACAGCGCCCTCCGTCTATGGCTACACCTTC
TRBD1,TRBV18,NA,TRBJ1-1,CASSKKGQMNTEAFF,TGTGCCAGCTCAAAAAAGGGACAGATGAACACTGAAGCTTTCTTT
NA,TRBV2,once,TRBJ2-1,CASRSSGYNEQFF,TGTGCCAGCAGAAGTTCGGGGTACAATGAGCAGTTCTTC
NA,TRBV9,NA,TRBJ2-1,CASSVEGGSYNEQFF,TGTGCCAGCAGCGTAGAGGGGGGGTCCTACAATGAGCAGTTCTTC
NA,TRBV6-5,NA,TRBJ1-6,CASSLHRQGNSPLHF,TGTGCCAGCAGCTTACACCGCCAGGGGAATTCACCCCTCCACTTT
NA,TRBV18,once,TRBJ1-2,CASSPEGNYGYTF,TGTGCCAGCTCACCAGAGGGCAACTATGGCTACACCTTC
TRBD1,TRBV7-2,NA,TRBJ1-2,CASTPSDRGNYGYTF,TGTGCCAGCACCCCCTCGGACAGGGGCAACTATGGCTACACCTTC
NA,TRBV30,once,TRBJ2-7,CAWSVFGNQQYF,TGTGCCTGGAGTGTCTTCGGTAATCAGCAGTACTTC
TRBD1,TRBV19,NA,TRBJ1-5,CASSGTGNQPQHF,TGTGCCAGTAGTGGGACAGGTAATCAGCCCCAGCATTTT
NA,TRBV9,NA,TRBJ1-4,CASSDQGQGDEKLFF,TGTGCCAGCAGCGACCAGGGACAAGGGGATGAAAAACTGTTTTTT
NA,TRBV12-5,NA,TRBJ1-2,CASGLGGGYTF,TGTGCTAGTGGTTTAGGGGGAGGCTACACCTTC
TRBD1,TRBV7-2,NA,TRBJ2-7,CASSYIGTGSYEQYF,TGTGCCAGCAGCTACATCGGGACAGGCTCCTACGAGCAGTACTTC
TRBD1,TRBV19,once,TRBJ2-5,CASSMEVGTGSSRQETQYF,TGTGCCAGTAGTATGGAAGTCGGGACAGGCTCCAGCCGACAAGAGACCCAGTACTTC
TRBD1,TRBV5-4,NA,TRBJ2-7,CASNKAGTGVYEQYF,TGTGCCAGCAACAAAGCCGGGACAGGTGTTTACGAGCAGTACTTC
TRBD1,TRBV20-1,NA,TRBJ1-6,CSATDPKYRDSSYNSPLHF,TGCAGTGCTACTGATCCTAAATACAGGGACAGCTCCTATAATTCACCCCTCCACTTT
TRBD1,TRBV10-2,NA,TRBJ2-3,CAASGTGGTDTQYF,TGCGCCGCGTCGGGGACAGGGGGCACAGATACGCAGTATTTT
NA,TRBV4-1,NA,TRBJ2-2,CASSQVGVATGELFF,TGCGCCAGCAGCCAAGTCGGGGTGGCCACCGGGGAGCTGTTTTTT
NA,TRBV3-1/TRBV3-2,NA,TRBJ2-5,CASSPGETQYF,TGTGCCAGCAGCCCAGGGGAGACCCAGTACTTC
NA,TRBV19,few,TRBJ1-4,CASKGVANEKLFF,TGTGCCAGTAAGGGGGTAGCTAATGAAAAACTGTTTTTT
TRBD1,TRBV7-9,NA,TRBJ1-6,CASSSRQGANSPLHF,TGTGCCAGCAGCTCGAGACAGGGTGCCAATTCACCCCTCCACTTT
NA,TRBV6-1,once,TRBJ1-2,CASSEVLNYGYTF,TGTGCCAGCAGTGAAGTACTCAACTATGGCTACACCTTC
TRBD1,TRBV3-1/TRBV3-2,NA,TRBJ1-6,CASSTSGQGNSPLHF,TGTGCCAGCAGCACCTCGGGACAGGGTAATTCACCCCTCCACTTT
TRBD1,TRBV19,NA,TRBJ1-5,CASSIWTGNQPQHF,TGTGCCAGTAGTATTTGGACAGGGAATCAGCCCCAGCATTTT
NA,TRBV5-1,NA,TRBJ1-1,CASSPFGVGVGVTEAFF,TGCGCCAGCAGCCCATTTGGTGTAGGGGTGGGTGTCACTGAAGCTTTCTTT
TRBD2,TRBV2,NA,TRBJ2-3,CARTKGLAGTTDTQYF,TGTGCCCGAACCAAGGGACTAGCGGGGACCACAGATACGCAGTATTTT